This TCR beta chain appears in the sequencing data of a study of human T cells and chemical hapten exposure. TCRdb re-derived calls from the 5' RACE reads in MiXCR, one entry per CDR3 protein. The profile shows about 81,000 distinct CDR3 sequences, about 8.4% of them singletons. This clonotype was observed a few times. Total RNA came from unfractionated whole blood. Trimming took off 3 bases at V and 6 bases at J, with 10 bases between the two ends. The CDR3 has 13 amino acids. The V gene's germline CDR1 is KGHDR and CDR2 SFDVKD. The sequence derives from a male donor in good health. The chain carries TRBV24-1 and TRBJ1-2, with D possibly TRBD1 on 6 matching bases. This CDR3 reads CATSDNRVHGYTF. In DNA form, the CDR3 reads TGTGCCACCAGTGATAACAGGGTACATGGCTACACCTTC.